The rows below give T cell receptor beta chains drawn from one sample of a study of T cells after yellow fever vaccination. One entry per CDR3 protein results from TCRdb running MiXCR on the 5' RACE reads. This sample has roughly 250,000 distinct CDR3 sequences, with roughly 13% found just once. Source: CD4+ T cells sorted from PBMCs, taken 45 days after the yellow fever booster vaccination. These TCRs come from a man aged 30-40 years who received the YFV17D yellow fever vaccine. Each CDR3 is given without its conserved first and last residue. Fields, in order: V gene, J gene, CDR3 protein.

V: TRBV9; J: TRBJ2-1; CDR3: ASSVASGGYNEQF
V: TRBV4-3; J: TRBJ2-1; CDR3: ASSQGRTSYNEQF
V: TRBV11-1; J: TRBJ2-3; CDR3: ASSSGTSGTPDTQY
V: TRBV12-3/TRBV12-4; J: TRBJ2-7; CDR3: ASSFRGRADLYEQY
V: TRBV5-1; J: TRBJ2-1; CDR3: ASSLERASDEQF
V: TRBV9; J: TRBJ2-2; CDR3: ASSVFQGPNTGELF
V: TRBV5-1; J: TRBJ1-2; CDR3: ASTSGQSLGNSY
V: TRBV6-5; J: TRBJ2-5; CDR3: ASSSPTSGGQETQY
V: TRBV30; J: TRBJ1-2; CDR3: AWSRQLYGYT
V: TRBV5-1; J: TRBJ2-1; CDR3: ASSPGGLADGSYNEQF
V: TRBV4-3; J: TRBJ2-2; CDR3: ASSQQKKLAGATGELF
V: TRBV12-3/TRBV12-4; J: TRBJ2-7; CDR3: ASSARDRFAEQY
V: TRBV28; J: TRBJ2-5; CDR3: ASTIPGLAGAETQY
V: TRBV5-1; J: TRBJ2-2; CDR3: ASKSGVEAGELF
V: TRBV9; J: TRBJ2-3; CDR3: ASSVEPGGRDTQY
V: TRBV10-3; J: TRBJ2-3; CDR3: AISEFPSPQY
V: TRBV6-5; J: TRBJ1-3; CDR3: ASSTRGSSGNTIY
V: TRBV5-4; J: TRBJ2-1; CDR3: ASSQTTGYNEQF
V: TRBV5-8; J: TRBJ2-3; CDR3: AGGLLASDTQY
V: TRBV20-1; J: TRBJ2-5; CDR3: SGSRDGQETQY
V: TRBV20-1; J: TRBJ2-7; CDR3: SARDSSGRAGEQY
V: TRBV7-2; J: TRBJ1-1; CDR3: ASSFWQVNTEAF
V: TRBV5-1; J: TRBJ1-1; CDR3: ASSLTPNTEAF
V: TRBV5-1; J: TRBJ2-5; CDR3: ASSLALGGTETQY
V: TRBV7-2; J: TRBJ2-3; CDR3: ASSLGGNADTQY
V: TRBV20-1; J: TRBJ2-7; CDR3: SASQAGGYEQY
V: TRBV12-3/TRBV12-4; J: TRBJ2-7; CDR3: ASSPSGSSYEQY
V: TRBV9; J: TRBJ2-4; CDR3: ASSVSGTLNIQY
V: TRBV20-1; J: TRBJ2-5; CDR3: SARVAGSGETQY
V: TRBV4-3; J: TRBJ1-2; CDR3: ASSQDRAYGYT
V: TRBV20-1; J: TRBJ2-1; CDR3: SASGAGEGFSYNEQF
V: TRBV7-2; J: TRBJ1-4; CDR3: ASSPRGLGEKLF
V: TRBV10-3; J: TRBJ2-3; CDR3: AISEPPLDTQY
V: TRBV7-2; J: TRBJ2-2; CDR3: ASSLASRTGVVLDTGELF
V: TRBV6-2/TRBV6-3; J: TRBJ1-2; CDR3: ASSYQGASGYT
V: TRBV15; J: TRBJ2-5; CDR3: ATSREGLRPETQY
V: TRBV5-1; J: TRBJ2-2; CDR3: ASSPAGVANTGELF
V: TRBV29-1; J: TRBJ2-5; CDR3: SVDTGGKTQY
V: TRBV6-5; J: TRBJ2-5; CDR3: ASSSQKSRSGPRLETQY
V: TRBV5-1; J: TRBJ1-5; CDR3: ASSLDGAPNQPQH